Presented here are 9 T cell receptor beta chains from one specimen sequenced in a study of OX40 agonist ivuxolimab in advanced cancers. TCRdb's table, derived via immunoSEQ multiplex PCR, lists solely in-frame clones and lacks some. The table has 50,000 to 65,000 clones, around 90% seen once; the top ten hold 25%. The sample consisted of CD4+ or CD8+ T cells sorted from blood, taken in a trial of the OX40 agonist ivuxolimab. The receptors shown here come from an adult with an advanced solid tumor such as melanoma, head and neck, liver or kidney cancer.

This clone was recorded a few times. The chain carries TRBV9 and TRBJ2-2; D gene ambiguous. Germline assignment: CDR1 SGDLS and CDR2 YYNGEE. The germline V and J ends were trimmed by 2 bases and 2 bases, with 13 bases remaining between them. CDR3 length: 16 residues. This chain's CDR3 is CASSVSVADNTGELFF. The CDR3 nucleotides read TGTGCCAGCAGCGTTTCGGTAGCCGACAACACCGGGGAGCTGTTTTTT. The full variable domain, with the rest looked up from reference TRBV9 and TRBJ2-2, is DSGVTQTPKHLITATGQRVTLRCSPRSGDLSVYWYQQSLDQGLQFLIQYYNGEERAKGNILERFSAQQFPDLHSELNLSSLELGDSALYFCASSVSVADNTGELFFGEGSRLTVL.

This rearrangement joins TRBV19 to TRBJ2-7; TRBD1 matches at 11 bases. The V segment lost 3 bases and the J segment 3 bases; nucleotides outside the gene matches: 4. Germline V gene lookup returns CDR1 LNHDA and CDR2 SQIVND (reference sequence). The CDR3 covers 15 residues. The DNA of the CDR3 is TGTGCCAGTAGTATTGGGACAGGGGGGTTCTACGAGCAGTACTTC. Protein: CASSIGTGGFYEQYF.

The V call is TRBV19, the J call TRBJ1-2; D gene uncertain. Trimming cost V 10 bases and J 3 bases, with 12 bases left between them. Germline assignment: CDR1 LNHDA and CDR2 SQIVND (reference sequence). The CDR3 covers 12 residues. CDR3 residues: CATHSFYYGYTF. The CDR3 region has the DNA TGTGCCACCCACAGCTTCTACTATGGCTACACCTTC.

This clone was recorded only once. J is TRBJ2-5 and V is TRBV4-1; possibly TRBD1 for D (5 bases). The CDR3 is made up of 16 amino acids. Trimming shortened V by 4 bases and J by 2 bases, and 17 bases separated the two germline ends. Germline CDR1 is MGHRA and CDR2 is YSYEKL. Here the CDR3 DNA reads TGCGCCAGCAGCCTCGCTCCTGGGGCGTTACAAGAGACCCAGTACTTC. Protein: CASSLAPGALQETQYF.

This clone was observed once. The gene calls are TRBV11-2 and TRBJ2-7; either TRBD1 or TRBD2 may supply D (5 bases each). The CDR3 contains 12 residues. In germline, CDR1 is SGHAT, CDR2 FQNNGV. With 6 bases removed from V and 5 bases from J, the gap between germline ends came to 11 bases. CDR3 nucleotides: TGTGCCAGCAGTTCGCAGGGAGACGAGCAGTACTTC. The encoded protein is CASSSQGDEQYF. The whole variable domain, filled in from reference TRBV11-2 and TRBJ2-7, reads EAGVAQSPRYKIIEKRQSVAFWCNPISGHATLYWYQQILGQGPKLLIQFQNNGVVDDSQLPKDRFSAERLKGVDSTLKIQPAKLEDSAVYLCASSSQGDEQYFGPGTRLTVT.

This clone was counted a single time. V and J are TRBV5-1 and TRBJ2-5, with 8 bases fitting TRBD1. The CDR3 has 14 residues. The V gene's germline CDR1 is SGHRS and CDR2 YFSETQ. V was clipped by 3 bases and J by 5 bases; unmatched bases: 6. The CDR3 spells CASSYSGGLETQYF. The CDR3 nucleotides are TGCGCCAGCAGCTACTCAGGGGGCCTCGAGACCCAGTACTTC. Supplemented by reference TRBV5-1 and TRBJ2-5, the full variable domain reads KAGVTQTPRYLIKTRGQQVTLSCSPISGHRSVSWYQQTPGQGLQFLFEYFSETQRNKGNFPGRFSGRQFSNSRSEMNVSTLELGDSALYLCASSYSGGLETQYFGPGTRLLVL.

The chain couples TRBV19 to TRBJ2-1; 9 nucleotides line up with TRBD2. The CDR3 consists of 15 residues. After removal of 4 bases from V and 3 bases from J, the junction contained 4 bases not matched to a gene. CDR1 is LNHDA, CDR2 SQIVND, per germline (reference sequence). The CDR3: CASSTLAGYYNEQFF. The CDR3 nucleotides are TGTGCCAGTAGTACCCTAGCGGGGTACTACAATGAGCAGTTCTTC.

The V call is TRBV7-6, the J call TRBJ2-3, with a weak D call TRBD2 (6 bases). Trimming pared 5 bases from V and 4 bases from J, leaving 13 bases between. This CDR3 has 14 amino acids. Germline values: CDR1 SGHVS, CDR2 FNYEAQ. Written as DNA, the CDR3 is TGTGCCAGCAGCATACCACTAGCCGCAGATACGCAGTATTTT. Its translation is CASSIPLAADTQYF. The full variable domain, its missing parts supplied by reference TRBV7-6 and TRBJ2-3, is GAGVSQSPRYKVTKRGQDVALRCDPISGHVSLYWYRQALGQGPEFLTYFNYEAQQDKSGLPNDRFSAERPEGSISTLTIQRTEQRDSAMYRCASSIPLAADTQYFGPGTRLTVL.

The CDR3 here is CASSLLAGGPDEQFF. The CDR3 region has the DNA TGTGCCAGCAGTTTATTAGCGGGAGGGCCAGATGAGCAGTTCTTC. V gene TRBV27 combines with J gene TRBJ2-1; 11 bases match TRBD2. CDR1 is MNHEY and CDR2 is SMNVEV in the germline V gene (reference sequence). Trimming took 1 base from V and 8 from J; bases not matched to a gene: 4. The CDR3 is made up of 15 amino acids.